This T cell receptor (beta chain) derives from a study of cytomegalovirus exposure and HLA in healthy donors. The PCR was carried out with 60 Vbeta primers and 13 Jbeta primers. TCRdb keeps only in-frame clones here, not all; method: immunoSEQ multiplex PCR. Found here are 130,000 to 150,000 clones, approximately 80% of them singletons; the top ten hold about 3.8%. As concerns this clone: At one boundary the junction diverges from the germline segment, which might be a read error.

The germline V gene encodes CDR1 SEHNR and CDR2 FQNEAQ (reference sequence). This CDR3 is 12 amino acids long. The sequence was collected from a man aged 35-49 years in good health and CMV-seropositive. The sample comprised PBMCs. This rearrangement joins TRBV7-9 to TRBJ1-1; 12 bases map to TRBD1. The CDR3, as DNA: TGTGCCAGCAGCTCGGTTGGGGACAGGGGGCGTTTT. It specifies CASSSVGDRGRF.